The 21 T cell receptor beta chains reported below all come from one sample, sequenced in a study of blood T cell repertoires in COVID-19. Method: immunoSEQ multiplex PCR; TCRdb's copy keeps in-frame clones and lacks some. The top ten clones hold about 14% of a sample with 150,000 to 200,000 clones, more than 70% of them seen once. Source material: peripheral blood. Every receptor here comes from a young man with active or convalescent COVID-19.

V and J are TRBV6-5 and TRBJ2-7; D is perhaps TRBD1 (6 bases). The CDR3 spans 14 residues. V was cut by 10 bases and J by 4 bases, with 20 bases left in between. Germline V gene sequence: CDR1 MNHEY, CDR2 SVGAGI. CDR3 protein: CATHPSTGPYEQYF. In DNA form, the CDR3 reads TGTGCCACCCACCCCTCAACAGGGCCATACGAGCAGTACTTC.

The J gene is TRBJ1-6, the V gene TRBV24-1; possibly TRBD1 for D (6 bases). This CDR3 has 20 amino acids. V shed 1 base and J shed 10 bases, with 28 bases lying between them. CDR1 is KGHDR and CDR2 is SFDVKD in the germline V gene. CDR3 amino acids: CATSDFHCPRGSAELSPLHF. The DNA for the CDR3 is TGTGCCACCAGTGATTTCCATTGCCCCAGGGGTAGCGCGGAATTGTCACCCCTCCACTTT.

This clone came up many times. This chain uses TRBV2 with TRBJ2-1; D remains unclear. Trimming cost V 7 bases and J 7 bases, with 20 bases left between them. The germline gives CDR1 SNHLY, CDR2 FYNNEI. CDR3 size: 15 residues. This chain's CDR3 is CASTPRPRGLNEQFF. CDR3 bases: TGTGCCAGCACCCCACGACCAAGAGGCCTGAATGAGCAGTTCTTC.

The V and J genes are TRBV11-2 and TRBJ2-7, with 10 positions matching TRBD1. V lost 0 bases, J lost 6 bases, and 8 bases stayed unmatched. Germline CDR1 reads SGHAT; CDR2 reads FQNNGV. The CDR3 runs to 16 residues. The CDR3 here is CASSLDQPGQGSEQYF. The CDR3 coding sequence is TGTGCCAGCAGCTTAGACCAACCGGGACAGGGGAGCGAGCAGTACTTC.

Only a few counts were recorded for this clone. V is TRBV5-1 and J is TRBJ1-6; 11 bases fit TRBD1. With 4 bases clipped from V and 10 bases from J, the junction kept 7 bases outside the gene matches. The germline V gene encodes CDR1 SGHRS and CDR2 YFSETQ. CDR3 length: 15 residues. The CDR3 is CASSRDRGEGSPLHF. CDR3 in DNA: TGCGCCAGCAGCAGGGACAGGGGGGAAGGATCACCCCTCCACTTT.

This chain connects TRBV4-1 to TRBJ2-1; 12 bases are a match to TRBD2. After removal of 0 bases from V and 7 bases from J, the junction contained 4 bases not matched to a gene. The CDR3 consists of 16 residues. Germline V lookup: CDR1 MGHRA, CDR2 YSYEKL. The CDR3 DNA reads as TGCGCCAGCAGCCAAGACGAGACTAGCGGGGGAAATGAGCAGTTCTTC. Amino acids: CASSQDETSGGNEQFF.

This clone was observed once. The V and J genes are TRBV5-1 and TRBJ2-2; weak D call: TRBD1 (5 bases). Germline V gene lookup returns CDR1 SGHRS and CDR2 YFSETQ. Trimming cost V 4 bases and J 4 bases, with 14 bases left between them. CDR3 size: 15 residues. In DNA, the CDR3 is TGCGCCAGCAGCGCTGACAGTAGTTCCACCGGGGAGCTGTTTTTT. Translation gives CASSADSSSTGELFF.

This chain joins TRBV19 and TRBJ1-4; D is uncertain. The CDR3 covers 14 residues. Germline CDR1 is LNHDA and CDR2 is SQIVND (reference sequence). Trimming removed 7 bases from V and 0 bases from J, with 9 bases in between. The CDR3 DNA follows: TGTGCCAGTAAGTCAGGTGCAACTAATGAAAAACTGTTTTTT. Its translation is CASKSGATNEKLFF.

CDR3 nucleotide sequence: TGTGCCAGCAGCCAAGATGGTGAGGGGAACACTGAAGCTTTCTTT. It translates to CASSQDGEGNTEAFF. The genes are TRBV4-2 and TRBJ1-1, with D uncertain. The CDR3 runs to 15 residues. The germline V gene encodes CDR1 LGHNA and CDR2 YNFKEQ. V was shortened by 0 bases and J by 1 base, with 9 bases between the two germline ends.

The chain couples TRBV27 to TRBJ2-1, with D maybe TRBD2 (6 bases). Germline V CDR1 and CDR2: MNHEY, SMNVEV (reference sequence). Trimming pared 1 base from V and 8 bases from J, leaving 9 bases between. The CDR3 sequence is 13 residues long. CDR3 nucleotide sequence: TGTGCCAGCAGTTTATTCCTAGCGTATGAGCAGTTCTTC. It specifies CASSLFLAYEQFF.

This clone was observed a single time. The chain combines TRBV18 with TRBJ1-2; TRBD1 is a possible D gene (5 bases). Germline V lookup: CDR1 KGHSH, CDR2 LQKENI. The CDR3 is 14 amino acids. The V end was cut by 1 base, the J end by 1 base, with 7 bases between. The CDR3 spells CASSPRGDNYGYTF. The DNA of the CDR3 is TGTGCCAGCTCACCACGGGGGGATAACTATGGCTACACCTTC.

This chain connects TRBV9 to TRBJ2-2, with D perhaps TRBD1 (5 bases). The CDR3 sequence is 15 residues long. Per germline, CDR1 SGDLS and CDR2 YYNGEE. V lost 4 bases, J lost 7 bases, and 17 bases lay in between. CDR3 sequence reads: CASSPQGYKGGELFF. As DNA, the CDR3 is TGTGCCAGCAGCCCCCAGGGATATAAAGGCGGGGAGCTGTTTTTT.

V gene TRBV3-1 (or the pseudogene TRBV3-2) combines with J gene TRBJ2-1, with TRBD2 identical over 8 bases. The CDR3 totals 17 residues. Unmatched junction bases numbered 14, after V lost 2 bases and J lost 8 bases. Per the germline V gene, CDR1 is LGHDT and CDR2 is YNNKEL (reference sequence). CDR3: CASSQWLTWRGVDEQFF. CDR3 in DNA: TGTGCCAGCAGCCAATGGCTCACTTGGCGGGGGGTTGATGAGCAGTTCTTC.

The chain couples TRBV6-4 to TRBJ1-6; a possible D gene is TRBD1 (5 bases). The CDR3 has 13 residues. Germline CDR1 is MRHNA and CDR2 is SNTAGT. Trimming removed 10 bases at V and 7 bases at J, with 14 bases between. DNA for the CDR3: TGTGCCACTTCCGACAGTGAGAATTCACCCCTCCACTTT. Translated: CATSDSENSPLHF.

This chain uses TRBV11-1 with TRBJ1-2; D remains unclear. Trimming removed 5 bases from V and 4 bases from J, with 8 bases in between. CDR3 length equals 12 residues. Germline loops: CDR1 SGHAT, CDR2 FQDESV (reference sequence). DNA for the CDR3: TGTGCCAGCAGCATTGGGCCCTATGGCTACACCTTC. It is translated as CASSIGPYGYTF.

This clone occurred a few times. The genes are TRBV5-1 and TRBJ1-6, with TRBD1 matching over 8 bases. Germline V gene lookup returns CDR1 SGHRS and CDR2 YFSETQ. The CDR3 sequence is 14 residues long. The J segment lost 8 bases and the V segment lost 1 base, leaving 2 bases of the junction unmatched. The CDR3, as DNA: TGCGCCAGCAGCTTGCAGGGGGCAGATTCACCCCTCCACTTT. Protein product: CASSLQGADSPLHF.

Only a few counts were recorded for this clone. CDR3 protein: CASSSLDRGDSYEQYF. In DNA form, the CDR3 reads TGTGCCAGCAGCTCCCTGGACAGGGGCGATTCCTACGAGCAGTACTTC. V gene TRBV5-6 combines with J gene TRBJ2-7; 9 nucleotides match TRBD1. CDR3 size: 16 residues. The junction had 8 bases not matched to a gene; V was cut back by 3 bases and J by 1 base. From germline, CDR1 is SGHDT and CDR2 YYEEEE. The full variable domain, completed using reference TRBV5-6 and TRBJ2-7, is DAGVTQSPTHLIKTRGQQVTLRCSPKSGHDTVSWYQQALGQGPQFIFQYYEEEERQRGNFPDRFSGHQFPNYSSELNVNALLLGDSALYLCASSSLDRGDSYEQYFGPGTRLTVT.

The chain uses TRBV5-1 and TRBJ2-2, with 7 bases aligning to TRBD1. From germline, CDR1 is SGHRS and CDR2 YFSETQ. J was trimmed by 6 bases and V by 2 bases; bases with no gene match: 7. This CDR3 contains 15 residues. The CDR3 DNA sequence: TGCGCCAGCAGCTTCCTCGAGGGGGCTCCCGGGGAGCTGTTTTTT. Residues: CASSFLEGAPGELFF.

The chain recombines TRBV27 with TRBJ2-5; 7 bases match TRBD1. Per germline, CDR1 MNHEY and CDR2 SMNVEV (reference sequence). This CDR3 comprises 13 residues. J was trimmed by 5 bases and V by 6 bases; bases with no gene match: 6. CDR3 sequence reads: CASRQTGSETQYF. In DNA, the CDR3 is TGTGCCAGCAGACAGACAGGGTCGGAGACCCAGTACTTC.

The rearrangement uses TRBV5-3 and TRBJ1-1, with 11 nucleotides matching TRBD1. TRBV5-3 is an open reading frame whose function is uncertain. Losses at the gene ends were 0 bases for V and 2 bases for J; bases not matched to a gene: 9. The CDR3 has 18 residues. The CDR3 loop reads CARSLVGGQGERNTEAFF. Here the CDR3 DNA reads TGTGCCAGAAGCTTGGTAGGGGGACAGGGGGAGCGTAACACTGAAGCTTTCTTT.

This chain links TRBV5-1 with TRBJ2-5, with TRBD1 identical over 8 bases. V dropped 2 bases and J dropped 4; count of bases not matched to a gene: 4. The CDR3 totals 14 residues. CDR1 and CDR2 from the germline V gene are SGHRS and YFSETQ. CDR3 in DNA: TGCGCCAGCAGCTTCGGACAGGGTGGAGAGACCCAGTACTTC. Protein sequence: CASSFGQGGETQYF.